The 9 T cell receptor beta chains given below trace back to one sample, sequenced in a study of control samples from healthy donors and cancer patients. Measured with immunoSEQ multiplex PCR; TCRdb has only the in-frame clones, and not every one. The sample shows about 160,000 clones, around 90% of them seen only once. Sequenced material: blood. Receptors originate from a woman aged 30 to 39 in good health.

The chain employs TRBV6-2 or TRBV6-3 and TRBJ2-7; the D is unclear. This CDR3 contains 13 residues. Germline V gene sequence: CDR1 MNHEY, CDR2 SVGEGT. Trimming stripped 2 bases from V and 2 bases from J, with 7 bases between. In DNA form, the CDR3 reads TGTGCCAGCAGTTACATTCGGGCCTACGAGCAGTACTTC. This codes for CASSYIRAYEQYF.

The chain links TRBV28 to TRBJ2-7; the match to TRBD1 covers 9 bases. CDR3 size: 15 residues. With 6 bases clipped from V and 3 bases from J, the junction kept 9 bases outside the gene matches. Germline CDR1 is MDHEN and CDR2 is SYDVKM. This CDR3 is CASSNLDRGNYEQYF. CDR3 bases: TGTGCCAGCAGCAACTTGGACAGGGGAAACTACGAGCAGTACTTC.

The gene calls are TRBV18 and TRBJ1-4, with TRBD1 matching over 9 bases. CDR3 size: 15 residues. Germline V gives CDR1 KGHSH, CDR2 LQKENI. V gave up 3 bases and J gave up 10 bases; unmatched junction bases: 9. The CDR3: CASSPDMGQGGKLFF. CDR3 DNA: TGTGCCAGCTCACCTGATATGGGACAGGGAGGAAAACTGTTTTTT.

CDR3 residues: CASSPPFRGTSYYEQYF. Written as DNA, the CDR3 is TGCGCCAGCAGCCCCCCTTTCAGGGGGACAAGTTACTACGAGCAGTACTTC. The chain couples TRBV4-1 to TRBJ2-7; TRBD1 agrees at 7 bases. The germline CDR1 and CDR2 sequences are MGHRA and YSYEKL. The CDR3 runs 17 residues. J gave up 3 bases and V 4 bases, and 15 bases lay outside the gene matches.

The chain recombines TRBV5-1 with TRBJ1-1, with D maybe TRBD1 (6 bases). This CDR3 has 16 residues. V was trimmed by 4 bases and J by 4 bases, leaving 20 bases between them. Germline V lookup: CDR1 SGHRS, CDR2 YFSETQ. The CDR3 sequence is CASSNIGGARGTEAFF. The CDR3 region has the DNA TGCGCCAGCAGCAACATTGGGGGGGCGCGAGGCACTGAAGCTTTCTTT.

This sequence joins TRBV18 and TRBJ2-2; D not resolved. V was pared by 3 bases and J by 5 bases, with 7 bases between. Germline V gives CDR1 KGHSH, CDR2 LQKENI. CDR3 length: 13 residues. In nucleotides, the CDR3 is TGTGCCAGCTCACCCATAGAGACCGGGGAGCTGTTTTTT. It yields the protein CASSPIETGELFF.

The chain carries TRBV24-1 and TRBJ2-5, with a possible D match to TRBD2 (5 bases). V lost 3 bases to trimming and J lost 7 bases, with 11 bases between them. Germline V gene sequence: CDR1 KGHDR, CDR2 SFDVKD. The CDR3 covers 13 residues. The CDR3: CATSDPATRTQYF. The DNA for the CDR3 is TGTGCCACCAGTGATCCTGCCACTAGGACCCAGTACTTC.

This clone was picked up one time. The chain uses TRBV7-3 and TRBJ2-5; the match to TRBD2 covers 8 bases. V shed 1 base, J shed 4 bases, and the junction held 2 bases outside the gene matches. This CDR3 has 14 amino acids. Germline V lookup: CDR1 SGHTA, CDR2 FQGTGA. CDR3 bases: TGTGCCAGCAGCTTAATGCTAGCGGGAGAGACCCAGTACTTC. Translation gives CASSLMLAGETQYF.

V and J are TRBV9 and TRBJ1-6; 9 positions match TRBD1. The CDR3 runs to 15 residues. The junction had 6 bases not matched to a gene; V was cut back by 4 bases and J by 7 bases. Germline CDR1 reads SGDLS; CDR2 reads YYNGEE. The CDR3 DNA reads TGTGCCAGCAGCCCCAGACAGGGGGGGAATTCACCCCTCCACTTT. The encoded protein is CASSPRQGGNSPLHF.